What follows describes a single TCR beta chain. The antigen remains undetermined. Assay: immunoSEQ multiplex PCR; the TCRdb copy retains only in-frame clones and omits some. Of more than 95,000 clones in the sample, around 89% are singletons; the top ten hold 11%. This sample is part of a study of T cell responses to AZD1222 COVID-19 vaccine. Study conclusions and caveats: Variant regions that are unmutated are reportedly the target of nearly half of spike-specific TCRs.

The specimen comprised peripheral blood, sampled on day 0 of MenACWY control vaccination. This clonotype was sampled from an adult in good health.

In nucleotides, the CDR3 is TGTGCCAGCAGTTCAAAGCGGAGAAGCTCCTACGAGCAGTACTTC. It encodes CASSSKRRSSYEQYF. The rearrangement links TRBV13 to TRBJ2-7; TRBD2 is a possible D gene (5 bases). The CDR3 sequence is 15 residues long. V lost 6 bases and J 0 bases, leaving 15 bases between the germline ends. The germline V gene has CDR1 PRHDT and CDR2 FYEKMQ (reference sequence).